Sequencing of this TCR beta chain was carried out in a study of blood T cell repertoires in COVID-19 (dated by TCRdb to 2020 to 2021). As for the study more broadly: Samples from collaborators originated in the United States, Italy and Spain and spanned both the acute and convalescent phases of COVID-19. The sample metadata nearly always contained a de-identified subject ID, COVID-19 status, age in years and sex. Deeply sampled blood TCRbeta repertoires from subjects exposed to, actively infected with, or recovered from COVID-19 were included in the dataset. The repertoires were made available in a free public database intended to serve as a resource for research on the immune response to SARS-CoV-2. The samples were drawn from two sources: the first 160 participants of the ongoing ImmuneRACE study, and 1,254 subjects contributed by 6 global collaborators. The material from the prospective study consisted of cDNA or gDNA derived from T cells, B-cell-depleted T cells, or PBMCs. Where available, HLA class I and class II types were obtained from metadata supplied by the sample provider rather than from assay-based typing. Overall study results and their limits: How much clinical and demographic metadata was included differed by source and by participant, and the metadata was provided uncurated.

TCRbeta CDR3 regions were amplified from genomic DNA by means of the immunoSEQ Assay, a bias-controlled multiplex PCR. The study's processing was this. The number of nucleated cells in each sample was estimated from the amplification of reference gene primers within the assay. Sequence reads were collapsed and filtered to measure the absolute abundance of every unique TCRbeta CDR3 rearrangement. For each sample, productive Simpson clonality was calculated as the square root of Simpson's diversity index over productive rearrangements. TCRdb carries this immuneACCESS record with in-frame sequences only. Its versions omit some clonotypes, under half of them owing to an unresolved V gene in the studies checked, with the rest unexplained. The V and J calls and clone size were taken over from that table, and D and trimming were inferred from the DNA. This sample has tens of thousands of clones in its table, and about 80% of those were observed once. The ten biggest clones cover roughly a sixth of the sample.

Collaborating institutions collected whole blood in K2EDTA tubes following their own protocols. For TCRbeta analysis, collaborators shipped samples in one of three forms: frozen whole blood, isolated PBMCs, or DNA extracted from either of those sample types. Of note for this clone: No cognate antigen has been identified for it. No base-level quality is on record; no much larger clone is a single base apart.

The receptor was isolated from a man of 80 years or more with active COVID-19. The sequenced sample was peripheral blood.

CDR3 loop: CASSQVLASSGNYGYTF. The DNA is TGTGCCAGCAGCCAAGTGCTGGCAAGCTCGGGGAACTATGGCTACACCTTC. The sequence joins TRBV4-2 to TRBJ1-2, with an unclear D gene assignment. Trimming removed 1 base from V and 2 bases from J, leaving 17 bases between the germline ends. The CDR3 sequence holds 17 residues, the cysteine and phenylalanine included. Only the CDR3 part of the read is kept: 51 bases, read in frame from the first base. The CDR1 and CDR2 encoded by the germline V gene are LGHNA and YNFKEQ.